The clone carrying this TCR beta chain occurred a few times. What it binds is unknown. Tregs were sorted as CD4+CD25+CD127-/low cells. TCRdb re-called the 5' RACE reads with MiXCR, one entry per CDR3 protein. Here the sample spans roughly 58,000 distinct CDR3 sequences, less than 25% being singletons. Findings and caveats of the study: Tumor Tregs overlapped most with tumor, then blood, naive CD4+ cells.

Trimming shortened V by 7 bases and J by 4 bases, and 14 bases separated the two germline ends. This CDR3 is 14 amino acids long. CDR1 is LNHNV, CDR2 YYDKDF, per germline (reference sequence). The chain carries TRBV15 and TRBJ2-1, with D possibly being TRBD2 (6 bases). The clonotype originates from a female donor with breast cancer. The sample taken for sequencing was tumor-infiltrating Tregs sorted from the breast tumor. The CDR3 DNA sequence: TGTGCCACCAACGGAGGGACGGAGTACAATGAGCAGTTCTTC. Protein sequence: CATNGGTEYNEQFF.